These T cell receptor beta chains were read from a single sample in a study of OX40 agonist ivuxolimab in advanced cancers. The method was immunoSEQ multiplex PCR; TCRdb's version includes in-frame clones alone and lacks a portion of them. Of about 52,000 clones listed, roughly 82% are singletons. Here the sequenced sample was CD4+ or CD8+ T cells sorted from blood, taken in a trial of the OX40 agonist ivuxolimab. Every receptor here comes from an adult with an advanced solid tumor such as melanoma, head and neck, liver or kidney cancer. Both conserved end residues are part of each CDR3. A D gene is named only where the DNA matches it firmly. Not all rows give a size; the values are once, few, many and, for expanded clones, a class.

V gene	D gene	clone size	J gene	CDR3 DNA	CDR3 protein
TRBV5-1	TRBD1	-	TRBJ2-3	TGCGCCAGCAGCCACGGGACAGGGGCGCAGGTAGATACGCAGTATTTT	CASSHGTGAQVDTQYF
TRBV2	-	-	TRBJ2-3	TGTGCCAGCAGGAGAACTAGCACAGATACGCAGTATTTT	CASRRTSTDTQYF
TRBV4-1	TRBD2	-	TRBJ2-7	TGCGCCAGCAGCCAAGGTCTTTCCCAGCGGGGTACACACGAGCAGTACTTC	CASSQGLSQRGTHEQYF
TRBV5-1	-	-	TRBJ2-7	TGCGCCAGCAGCCCAGGTCGCTACGAGCAGTACTTC	CASSPGRYEQYF
TRBV9	-	-	TRBJ2-3	TGTGCCAGCACGAGAGCCGAACACACAGATACGCAGTATTTT	CASTRAEHTDTQYF
TRBV10-3	TRBD2	once	TRBJ2-5	TGTGCCATCAGTGAAGGCGGGGGGCAAGAGACCCAGTACTTC	CAISEGGGQETQYF
TRBV28	TRBD1	-	TRBJ1-4	TGTGCCAGCGGGCGACAGGGAGGTAATGAAAAACTGTTTTTT	CASGRQGGNEKLFF
TRBV19	-	-	TRBJ1-5	TGTGCCAGTAGTATTGGTCCTTCGCCCCAGCATTTT	CASSIGPSPQHF
TRBV7-2	TRBD1	-	TRBJ1-2	TGTGCCAGCAGCTTAGAGGGGACAGGGCTCTATGGCTACACCTTC	CASSLEGTGLYGYTF
TRBV28	TRBD1	-	TRBJ1-5	TGTGCCAGCATTCGCGGACAGGGGTTAATTCAGCCCCAGCATTTT	CASIRGQGLIQPQHF
TRBV5-6	-	once	TRBJ1-5	TGTGCCAGCAGCTTAGGCCCCGGGCAGCAGACTGACAATCAGCCCCAGCATTTT	CASSLGPGQQTDNQPQHF
TRBV5-5	TRBD1	-	TRBJ2-5	TGTGCCAGCAGCTTGACAGGGGGCCAAGAGACCCAGTACTTC	CASSLTGGQETQYF
TRBV6-1	-	-	TRBJ1-2	TGTGCCAGCACCACCGGGGACTATGGCTACACCTTC	CASTTGDYGYTF
TRBV18	-	-	TRBJ2-3	TGTGCCAGCTCACCACGTCCAGGGGGGGGAGATACGCAGTATTTT	CASSPRPGGGDTQYF
TRBV6-5	-	-	TRBJ1-2	TGTGCCAGCACTATCCCCGGGACTTTCGGCTACACCTTC	CASTIPGTFGYTF
TRBV11-2	TRBD1	once	TRBJ2-7	TGTGCCAGCAGCGTCAACAGGGGCCCAGAGTACGAGCAGTACTTC	CASSVNRGPEYEQYF
TRBV23-1	-	-	TRBJ1-1	TGCGCCAGCAGTCAATCAGGGGGGCCCACTGAAGCTTTCTTT	CASSQSGGPTEAFF
TRBV28	TRBD1	-	TRBJ2-1	TGTGCCAGCAGTTTAAGCGGGACAGGGGTTTACAATGAGCAGTTCTTC	CASSLSGTGVYNEQFF
TRBV6-1	-	-	TRBJ1-2	TGTGCCAGCAGGGCGGACAGTCATGGCTACACCTTC	CASRADSHGYTF
TRBV5-1	-	-	TRBJ2-5	TGCGCCAGCAGCCGGGCCGAGGGGCGAGAGACCCAGTACTTC	CASSRAEGRETQYF
TRBV5-1	TRBD1	-	TRBJ1-4	TGCGCCAGCAGCTCCTCGGGACAGGGTAATGAAAAACTGTTTTTT	CASSSSGQGNEKLFF
TRBV28	-	-	TRBJ1-2	TGTGCCAGCAGTACAGGGCTCGGCTACACCTTC	CASSTGLGYTF
TRBV28	TRBD1	once	TRBJ1-6	TGTGCCAGCGGAACCTCCCGACAGGGTGATAATTCACCCCTCCACTTT	CASGTSRQGDNSPLHF
TRBV7-2	-	-	TRBJ1-3	TGTGCCAGCAGCCAAAAAGGATTCTCTGGAAACACCATATATTTT	CASSQKGFSGNTIYF
TRBV11-2	-	-	TRBJ1-1	TGTGCCAGCAGCTCGGACAGGAACACTGAAGCTTTCTTT	CASSSDRNTEAFF
TRBV6-1	-	-	TRBJ2-7	TGTGCCAGCAGCGTTTATGGGGGGCTTTACGAGCAGTACTTC	CASSVYGGLYEQYF
TRBV7-2	-	-	TRBJ1-3	TGTGCCAGCAGCCCCCCAGGAGGGGGTGGAAACACCATATATTTT	CASSPPGGGGNTIYF
TRBV30	-	-	TRBJ1-3	TGTGCCTGGAGTGTACGAGGAGAAAACACCATATATTTT	CAWSVRGENTIYF
TRBV27	TRBD1	-	TRBJ2-7	TGTGCCAGCAGCCGCCGGGACAGCTACGAGCAGTACTTC	CASSRRDSYEQYF
TRBV5-1	TRBD2	-	TRBJ2-3	TGCGCCAGCAGCTCGGGCCAGGGCGGACTAGGTAGCACAGATACGCAGTATTTT	CASSSGQGGLGSTDTQYF
TRBV7-2	TRBD2	-	TRBJ2-3	TGTGCCAGCAGCTTAGGTAGCGGGGACGAGGATACGCAGTATTTT	CASSLGSGDEDTQYF
TRBV5-8	-	-	TRBJ2-2	TGTGCCAGCAGCCCGGGACTGGATTACACCGGGGAGCTGTTTTTT	CASSPGLDYTGELFF
TRBV19	-	-	TRBJ2-5	TGTGCCAGTAGTCGCGATCAAGAGACCCAGTACTTC	CASSRDQETQYF
TRBV11-3	-	-	TRBJ2-7	TGTGCCAGCAGCTTAGGGGGGAGCTCCTACGAGCAGTACTTC	CASSLGGSSYEQYF
TRBV11-1	-	-	TRBJ2-1	TGTGCCAGCAGCTTTAGGGACTCATACAATGAGCAGTTCTTC	CASSFRDSYNEQFF
TRBV6-6	-	-	TRBJ2-5	TGTGCCAGCAGTCGACAGGCGCTGCGAGAGACCCAGTACTTC	CASSRQALRETQYF
TRBV28	-	-	TRBJ1-5	TGTGCCAGCAGTTTTGTGGGGTTTAATCAGCCCCAGCATTTT	CASSFVGFNQPQHF
TRBV27	-	-	TRBJ1-3	TGTGCCAGCAGTTATAACGGGGGATCTGGAAACACCATATATTTT	CASSYNGGSGNTIYF
TRBV7-3	TRBD2	-	TRBJ2-5	TGTGCCAGCAGCCCGGGACTAGCGGGGGGAGAGACCCAGTACTTC	CASSPGLAGGETQYF
TRBV25-1	-	-	TRBJ1-5	TGTGCCAGCAGTGGTTTATATAGCAATCAGCCCCAGCATTTT	CASSGLYSNQPQHF
TRBV30	-	once	TRBJ1-3	TGTGCCTGGATTGTCCACGGGGGAAACACCATATATTTT	CAWIVHGGNTIYF
TRBV28	-	-	TRBJ2-7	TGTGCCAGCAGTCAGGCCACCTACGAGCAGTACTTC	CASSQATYEQYF
TRBV2	-	-	TRBJ2-5	TGTGCCAGCAGTCCCCCGGCAGGAGAGACCCAGTACTTC	CASSPPAGETQYF
TRBV6-5	-	-	TRBJ1-1	TGTGCCAGCAGCGATACGGGCGAGTTTGAAGCTTTCTTT	CASSDTGEFEAFF
TRBV19	TRBD2	-	TRBJ2-3	TGTGCCAGTACCAGGCAGCGGGGGGGGACAGATACGCAGTATTTT	CASTRQRGGTDTQYF
TRBV18	TRBD1	-	TRBJ2-4	TGTGCCAGCTCCCGGGGACAGAGCTCAGCCAAAAACATTCAGTACTTC	CASSRGQSSAKNIQYF
TRBV4-3	-	-	TRBJ2-3	TGCGCCAGCAGCCAAGAGGGACAAAGCACAGATACGCAGTATTTT	CASSQEGQSTDTQYF
TRBV12-5	-	-	TRBJ2-5	TGTGCTAGTGGTTTGACCGAAGAGCAGTACTTC	CASGLTEEQYF
TRBV5-1	-	-	TRBJ1-1	TGCGCCAGCGCGCCGGGGGTGAACACTGAAGCTTTCTTT	CASAPGVNTEAFF
TRBV5-1	-	-	TRBJ2-1	TGCGCCAGCGGTCCCAGTGGCGAGGGTGAGCAGTTCTTC	CASGPSGEGEQFF
TRBV7-8	TRBD1	-	TRBJ2-2	TGTGCCAGCGGACAGGGAGGAGCGAACACCGGGGAGCTGTTTTTT	CASGQGGANTGELFF